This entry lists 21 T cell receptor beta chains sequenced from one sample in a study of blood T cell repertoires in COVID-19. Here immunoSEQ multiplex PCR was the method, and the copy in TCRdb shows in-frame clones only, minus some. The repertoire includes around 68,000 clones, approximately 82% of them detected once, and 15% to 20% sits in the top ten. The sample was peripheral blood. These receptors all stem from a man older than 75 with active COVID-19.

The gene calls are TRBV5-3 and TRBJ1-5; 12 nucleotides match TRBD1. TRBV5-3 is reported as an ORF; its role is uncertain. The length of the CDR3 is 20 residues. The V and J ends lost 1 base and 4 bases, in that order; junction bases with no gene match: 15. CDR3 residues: CARSLSGTGGSPRRNQPQHF. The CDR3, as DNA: TGTGCCAGAAGCTTGTCCGGGACAGGGGGCTCCCCACGTCGGAATCAGCCCCAGCATTTT.

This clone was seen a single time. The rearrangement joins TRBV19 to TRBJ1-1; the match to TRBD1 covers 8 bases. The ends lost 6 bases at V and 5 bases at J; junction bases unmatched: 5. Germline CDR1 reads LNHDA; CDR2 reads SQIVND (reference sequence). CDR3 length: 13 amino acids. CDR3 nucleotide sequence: TGTGCCAGTAGGCTCAGGGGGCAAACTGAAGCTTTCTTT. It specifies CASRLRGQTEAFF.

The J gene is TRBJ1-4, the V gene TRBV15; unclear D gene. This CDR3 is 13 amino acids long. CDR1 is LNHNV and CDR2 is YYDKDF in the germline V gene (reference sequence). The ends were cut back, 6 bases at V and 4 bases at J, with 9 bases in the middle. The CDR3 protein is CATRTTYNEKLFF. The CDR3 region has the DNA TGTGCCACCAGGACGACTTATAATGAAAAACTGTTTTTT. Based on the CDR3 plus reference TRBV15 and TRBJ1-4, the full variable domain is DAMVIQNPRYQVTQFGKPVTLSCSQTLNHNVMYWYQQKSSQAPKLLFHYYDKDFNNEADTPDNFQSRRPNTSFCFLDIRSPGLGDTAMYLCATRTTYNEKLFFGSGTQLSVL.

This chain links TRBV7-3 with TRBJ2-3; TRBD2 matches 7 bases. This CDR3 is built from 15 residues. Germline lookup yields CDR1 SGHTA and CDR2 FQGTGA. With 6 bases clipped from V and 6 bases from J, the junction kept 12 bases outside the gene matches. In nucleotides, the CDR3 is TGTGCCAGCAGTCCCGGGACTATCGTCCCGGATACGCAGTATTTT. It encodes CASSPGTIVPDTQYF. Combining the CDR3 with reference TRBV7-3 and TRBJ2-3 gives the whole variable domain GAGVSQTPSNKVTEKGKYVELRCDPISGHTALYWYRQSLGQGPEFLIYFQGTGAADDSGLPNDRFFAVRPEGSVSTLKIQRTERGDSAVYLCASSPGTIVPDTQYFGPGTRLTVL.

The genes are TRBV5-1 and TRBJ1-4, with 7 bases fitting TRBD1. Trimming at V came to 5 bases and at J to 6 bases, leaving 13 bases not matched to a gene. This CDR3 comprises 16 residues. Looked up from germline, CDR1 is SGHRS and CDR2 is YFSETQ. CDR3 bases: TGCGCCAGCAGGCTCCGGCCGGGACAGCGGGATGAAAAACTGTTTTTT. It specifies CASRLRPGQRDEKLFF.

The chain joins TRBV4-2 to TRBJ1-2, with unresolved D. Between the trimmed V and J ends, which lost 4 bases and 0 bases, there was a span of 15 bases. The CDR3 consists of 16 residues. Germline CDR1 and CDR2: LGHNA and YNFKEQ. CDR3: CASSLLSHRANYGYTF. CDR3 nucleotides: TGTGCCAGCAGCCTTTTAAGCCATAGAGCTAACTATGGCTACACCTTC.

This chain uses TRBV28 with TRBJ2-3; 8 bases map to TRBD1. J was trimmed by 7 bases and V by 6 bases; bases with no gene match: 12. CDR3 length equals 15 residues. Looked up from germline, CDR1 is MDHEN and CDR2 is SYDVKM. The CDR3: CASRDRVGGLNTQYF. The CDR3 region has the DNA TGTGCCAGCAGGGACAGGGTGGGGGGTTTGAATACGCAGTATTTT. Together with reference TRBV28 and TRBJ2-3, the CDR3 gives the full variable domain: DVKVTQSSRYLVKRTGEKVFLECVQDMDHENMFWYRQDPGLGLRLIYFSYDVKMKEKGDIPEGYSVSREKKERFSLILESASTNQTSMYLCASRDRVGGLNTQYFGPGTRLTVL.

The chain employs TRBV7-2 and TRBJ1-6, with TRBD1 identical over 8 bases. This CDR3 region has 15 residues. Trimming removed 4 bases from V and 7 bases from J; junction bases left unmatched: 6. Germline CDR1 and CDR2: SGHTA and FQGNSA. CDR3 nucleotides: TGTGCCAGCAGCTCTGGACAGGGTCCCAATTCACCCCTCCACTTT. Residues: CASSSGQGPNSPLHF.

CDR3 in DNA: TGTGCCAGTAACCCCGGGACATTCTCCGGGGCCAACGTCCTGACTTTC. This translates into CASNPGTFSGANVLTF. The V call is TRBV19, the J call TRBJ2-6; weak D call: TRBD1 (6 bases). Trimming left V 7 bases short and J 4 bases short, with 17 bases between. The germline V gene has CDR1 LNHDA and CDR2 SQIVND (reference sequence). This CDR3 comprises 16 residues. Filled out from reference TRBV19 and TRBJ2-6, the complete variable domain reads DGGITQSPKYLFRKEGQNVTLSCEQNLNHDAMYWYRQDPGQGLRLIYYSQIVNDFQKGDIAEGYSVSREKKESFPLTVTSAQKNPTAFYLCASNPGTFSGANVLTFGAGSRLTVL.

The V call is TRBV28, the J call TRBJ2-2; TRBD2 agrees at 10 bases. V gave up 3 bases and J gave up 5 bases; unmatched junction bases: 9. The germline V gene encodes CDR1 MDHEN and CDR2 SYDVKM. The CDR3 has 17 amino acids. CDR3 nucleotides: TGTGCCAGCAGTTTCCCTCGGAGCGGGAGGGTTACCGGGGAGCTGTTTTTT. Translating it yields CASSFPRSGRVTGELFF. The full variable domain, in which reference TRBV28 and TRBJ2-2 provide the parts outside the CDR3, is DVKVTQSSRYLVKRTGEKVFLECVQDMDHENMFWYRQDPGLGLRLIYFSYDVKMKEKGDIPEGYSVSREKKERFSLILESASTNQTSMYLCASSFPRSGRVTGELFFGEGSRLTVL.

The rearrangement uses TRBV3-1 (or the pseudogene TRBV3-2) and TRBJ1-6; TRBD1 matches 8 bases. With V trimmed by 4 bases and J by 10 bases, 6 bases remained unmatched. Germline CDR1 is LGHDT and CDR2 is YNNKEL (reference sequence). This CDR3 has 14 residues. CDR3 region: CASSPQGAGSPLHF. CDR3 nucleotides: TGTGCCAGCAGCCCTCAGGGGGCCGGGTCACCCCTCCACTTT.

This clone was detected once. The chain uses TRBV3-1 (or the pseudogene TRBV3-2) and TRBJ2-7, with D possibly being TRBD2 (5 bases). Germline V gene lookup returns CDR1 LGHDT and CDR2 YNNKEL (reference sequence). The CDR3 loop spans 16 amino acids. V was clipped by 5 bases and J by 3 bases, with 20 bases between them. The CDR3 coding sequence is TGTGCCAGCAGCGGGAGCGGTTCGAGTAAGTTCTACGAGCAGTACTTC. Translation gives CASSGSGSSKFYEQYF.

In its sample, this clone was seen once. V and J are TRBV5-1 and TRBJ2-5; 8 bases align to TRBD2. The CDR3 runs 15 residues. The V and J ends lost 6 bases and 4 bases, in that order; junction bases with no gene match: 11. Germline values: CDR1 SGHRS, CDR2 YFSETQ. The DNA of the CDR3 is TGCGCCAGCACTTTGGGTGCGGGGGGAGTAGAGACCCAGTACTTC. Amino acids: CASTLGAGGVETQYF.

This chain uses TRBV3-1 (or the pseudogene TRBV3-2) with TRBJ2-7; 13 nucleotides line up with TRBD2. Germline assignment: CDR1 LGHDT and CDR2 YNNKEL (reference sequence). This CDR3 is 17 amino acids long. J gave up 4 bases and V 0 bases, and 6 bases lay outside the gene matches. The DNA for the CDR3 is TGTGCCAGCAGCCAAGATGGACTAGCGGGAGTCGTGTACGAGCAGTACTTC. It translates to CASSQDGLAGVVYEQYF.

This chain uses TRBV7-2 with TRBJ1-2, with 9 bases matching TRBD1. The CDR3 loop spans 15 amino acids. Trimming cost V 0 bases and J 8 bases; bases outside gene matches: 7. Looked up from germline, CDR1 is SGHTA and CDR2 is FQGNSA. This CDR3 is CASSLAGDRASGYTF. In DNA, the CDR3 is TGTGCCAGCAGCTTAGCTGGGGACAGGGCTAGCGGCTACACCTTC.

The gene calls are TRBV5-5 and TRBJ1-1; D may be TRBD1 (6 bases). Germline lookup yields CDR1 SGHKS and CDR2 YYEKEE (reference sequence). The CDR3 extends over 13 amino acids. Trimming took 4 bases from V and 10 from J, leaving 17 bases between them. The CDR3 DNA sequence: TGTGCCAGCAGCCAAGGAGAGGGGGTCCTAGCTTTCTTT. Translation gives CASSQGEGVLAFF.

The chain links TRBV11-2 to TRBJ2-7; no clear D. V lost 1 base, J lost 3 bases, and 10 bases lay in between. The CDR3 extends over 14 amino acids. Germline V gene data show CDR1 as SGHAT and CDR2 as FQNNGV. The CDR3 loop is CASSLVTSGYEQYF. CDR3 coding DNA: TGTGCCAGCAGCTTAGTGACCTCGGGCTACGAGCAGTACTTC.

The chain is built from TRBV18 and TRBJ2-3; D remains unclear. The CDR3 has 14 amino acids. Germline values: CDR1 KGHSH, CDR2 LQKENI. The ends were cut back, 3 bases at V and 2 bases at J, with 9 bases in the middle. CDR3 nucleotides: TGTGCCAGCTCACCCGGAGCAGTCACAGATACGCAGTATTTT. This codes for CASSPGAVTDTQYF. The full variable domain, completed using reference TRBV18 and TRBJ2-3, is NAGVMQNPRHLVRRRGQEARLRCSPMKGHSHVYWYRQLPEEGLKFMVYLQKENIIDESGMPKERFSAEFPKEGPSILRIQQVVRGDSAAYFCASSPGAVTDTQYFGPGTRLTVL.

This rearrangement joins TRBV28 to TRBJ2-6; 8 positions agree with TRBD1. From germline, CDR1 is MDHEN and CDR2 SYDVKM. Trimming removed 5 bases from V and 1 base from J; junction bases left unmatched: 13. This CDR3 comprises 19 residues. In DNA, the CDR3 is TGTGCCAGCAGTCAAGGACAGGGTTTCTCAAAATCTGGGGCCAACGTCCTGACTTTC. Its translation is CASSQGQGFSKSGANVLTF. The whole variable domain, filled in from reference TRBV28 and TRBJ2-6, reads DVKVTQSSRYLVKRTGEKVFLECVQDMDHENMFWYRQDPGLGLRLIYFSYDVKMKEKGDIPEGYSVSREKKERFSLILESASTNQTSMYLCASSQGQGFSKSGANVLTFGAGSRLTVL.

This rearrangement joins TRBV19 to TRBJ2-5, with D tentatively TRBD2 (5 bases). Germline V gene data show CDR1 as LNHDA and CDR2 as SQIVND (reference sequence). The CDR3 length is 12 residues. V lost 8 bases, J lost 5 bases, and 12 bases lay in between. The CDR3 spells CASWGSGETQYF. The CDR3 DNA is TGTGCCAGTTGGGGTTCGGGGGAGACCCAGTACTTC.

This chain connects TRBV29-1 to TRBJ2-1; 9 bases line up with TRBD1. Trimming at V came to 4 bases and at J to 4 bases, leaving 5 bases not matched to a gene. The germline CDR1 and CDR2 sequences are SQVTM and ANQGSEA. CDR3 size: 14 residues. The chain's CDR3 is CSVGLGTGYNEQFF. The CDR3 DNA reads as TGCAGCGTTGGTTTAGGGACAGGGTACAATGAGCAGTTCTTC.